The T cell receptor beta chain described here comes from a study of T cells in women clearing cervical HPV infection. Study in general: Cases were women with histologically confirmed HPV16-related CIN3 or worse, including a couple of invasive cancers. Blood came at first lesion visit for cases, post-clearance for controls.

Using immunoSEQ multiplex PCR, the repertoire was profiled, and TCRdb retains in-frame clones only, with some absent. The sample table includes approximately 39,000 clones. Study results and caveats: Repertoire richness, not evenness, was significantly elevated in CIN3+ cases versus controls. Effector/memory and HPV-specific T cells were not isolated, and association timing is unknown.

About this clone itself: Its antigen remains unknown.

The source of this sequence is a woman aged 18-70 years with a cervical HPV16 infection that either progressed to CIN3+ or cleared (not recorded which). The sequenced material came from blood buffy coat.

The CDR3 here is CASEGGTGESNEQFF. Partial CDR3 DNA: TGTGCCTCAGAGGGAGGGACAGGGGAATCCAATGAG. The chain has TRBV6-2 or TRBV6-3 and TRBJ2-1; TRBD1 agrees at 10 bases. The missing CDR3 end, 3 residues past where the read stops, is filled in from the germline J gene. CDR1 is MNHEY, CDR2 SVGEGT, per germline. V trimming: 11 bases; J trimming: 6 bases; junction bases outside the gene matches: 13. The CDR3 has 15 amino acids.